This T cell receptor (beta chain) is drawn from a study of shared T cell receptors in the human thymus (TCRdb year 2021). Background on the whole study: The study investigated the way shared, self-reactive T-cell receptor alpha chains are produced in the human thymus.

About this clone itself: Its antigen has not been determined. Nothing much larger sits one base from this clone, and base qualities are not available.

The germline V gene sets CDR1 to SQVTM and CDR2 to ANQGSEA. Unmatched junction bases come to 4, with V trimmed by 4 bases and J by 2 bases. The CDR3 covers 13 residues, taking in both the cysteine and the phenylalanine. Of all the DNA, just the CDR3 is kept, 39 bases in frame from base 1. The library was generated by the immunoSEQ multiplex PCR assay. TCRdb's version of the immuneACCESS table is confined to in-frame rearrangements and falls short of the full clone set. An unresolved V gene accounts for under half of the shortfall where checked; the remainder is of unknown origin. The sample table lists roughly 710,000 clones, 70% to 90% of them with a count of one. The top ten clonotypes cover about 0.0098% of the sample. The same specimen was also included in a second study, on human thymus T cells. Per the second study: In Finland, the donors were immunologically healthy infants who were having open corrective cardiac surgery for congenital heart defects. The thymus tissue came from surgical resects taken out during corrective cardiac surgery. Both the thymic and the peripheral blood repertoires appeared to show biased V and J gene segment usage. Highly overlapping thymic TCR repertoires among unrelated individuals were reported in the related research. The study described the TCR alpha and beta repertoires in under ten infant thymus samples and a few matching peripheral blood samples. Donor ages ranging from 7 to 244 days were recorded, and several male and a couple of female infants were included in the cohort. After being mechanically released from the tissue, thymocytes were kept at -70 degrees C in pellets of about 10-32 million cells. A QIAsymphony instrument was used to extract genomic DNA from the frozen cell pellets. Using the immunoSEQ multiplex PCR assay, the TCRB and TCRAD loci were amplified from a standardized quantity of quality-controlled genomic DNA. The V(D)J region was spanned by amplicons of a length sufficient to cover the CDR3 and to identify V and J genes. Amplicon sequencing was performed on an Illumina platform through the commercial immunoSEQ service. Primer bias and sequencing errors were corrected as previously described, and TCRAD and TCRB were defined on the basis of the IMGT database. immunoSEQ Analyzer 3.0 and VDJTools were used for repertoire analysis, which covered basic statistics, V/J segment usage, diversity estimates, rarefaction and pairwise overlap. Chao1, ChaoE, Efron-Thisted, Shannon and inverse Simpson indices were used to estimate diversity, which was also estimated on datasets down-sampled to the smallest sample. For repertoire overlap, CDR3 nucleotide sequence, V gene and J gene had to match strictly, and clustering was done by Jaccard-based multidimensional scaling. On average, roughly 800,000 unique TCRB clonotypes were obtained from thymus samples, compared with about 84,000 from blood samples.

Sequencing was done on a sample of thymocytes. The sequence is built from TRBV29-1 and TRBJ2-7, with 8 middle bases fitting TRBD1. The receptor's source is a girl under two years old with a congenital heart defect. Donor details come from another sample of the same person, matched by shared clones. The DNA sequence is given as TGCAGCGTTGCCCGACAGGGGACCTACGAGCAGTACTTC. It translates as CSVARQGTYEQYF.